The next 12 T cell receptor beta chains were all read from a single sample in a study of T-cell reconstitution after alpha-beta-depleted transplantation in children. Notes on the study in general: The main origin of T-cell counts and diversity one year after transplant was newly produced T cells.

The TCRbeta library incorporated unique molecular identifiers. TCRdb itself ran the PCR reads through MiXCR, one entry per CDR3 protein. Among fewer than 350,000 distinct CDR3 sequences listed, 6.5% to 9% were seen once. These receptors' antigens are unknown. The sample consisted of peripheral blood, taken 360 days after TCRalphabeta/CD19-depleted stem cell transplant. Receptors originate from a female patient aged 2-10 years who had a stem cell transplant for Fanconi anemia, so the T cells may come from the graft donor.

This clonotype was picked up many times. This chain connects TRBV20-1 to TRBJ1-1; D unresolved. V lost 6 bases, J lost 0 bases, and 17 bases lay in between. The CDR3 covers 15 residues. The V gene's germline CDR1 is DFQATT and CDR2 SNEGSKA (reference sequence). The CDR3 coding sequence is TGCAGTGCAATGTCCCGTGGTTACATGAACACTGAAGCTTTCTTT. This translates into CSAMSRGYMNTEAFF.

This clonotype was seen repeatedly, ten times or more. V is TRBV7-2 and J is TRBJ1-1; D is uncertain. V lost 3 bases to trimming and J lost 9 bases, with 8 bases between them. Germline assignment: CDR1 SGHTA and CDR2 FQGNSA. CDR3 length: 11 amino acids. CDR3 region: CASSFFGQAFF. The CDR3 nucleotides read TGTGCCAGCAGCTTTTTTGGACAAGCTTTCTTT.

This clonotype was detected ten times or more. V usage is TRBV4-3 and J usage is TRBJ1-1, with D unresolved. Trimming removed 5 bases from V and 5 bases from J, with 9 bases in between. Looked up from germline, CDR1 is LGHNA and CDR2 is YSLEER. The CDR3 consists of 12 residues. CDR3 nucleotide sequence: TGCGCCAGCAGCTGGGGTAGAACTGAAGCTTTCTTT. Its translation: CASSWGRTEAFF.

CDR3 protein: CASSLFGDQPQHF. CDR3 nucleotides: TGCGCCAGCAGCTTGTTTGGTGATCAGCCCCAGCATTTT. The rearrangement uses TRBV5-1 and TRBJ1-5, with D uncertain. CDR3 size: 13 residues. V was shortened by 1 base and J by 5 bases, with 7 bases between the two germline ends. Per the germline V gene, CDR1 is SGHRS and CDR2 is YFSETQ.

The rearrangement joins TRBV6-1 to TRBJ2-5, with 7 nucleotides matching TRBD1. J was trimmed by 5 bases and V by 7 bases; bases with no gene match: 10. This CDR3 spans 14 amino acids. Germline V gives CDR1 MNHNS, CDR2 SASEGT. CDR3 region: CASTQDRLGETQYF. The CDR3 DNA reads as TGTGCCAGCACCCAGGACAGGCTGGGGGAGACCCAGTACTTC.

The rearrangement joins TRBV13 to TRBJ1-1; TRBD1 matches 10 bases. CDR1 and CDR2 (germline): PRHDT, FYEKMQ (reference sequence). The CDR3 runs 17 residues. The J segment lost 0 bases and the V segment lost 5 bases, leaving 9 bases of the junction unmatched. The CDR3 nucleotides read TGTGCCAGCAGCCAGTCGGGACAGGGGCGAGTGAACACTGAAGCTTTCTTT. It is translated as CASSQSGQGRVNTEAFF.

This clonotype was recorded at least ten times. The CDR3: CASSEPYAQGDNYGYTF. The CDR3 DNA reads as TGTGCCAGCAGTGAACCTTACGCACAGGGGGATAACTATGGCTACACCTTC. The chain joins TRBV6-1 to TRBJ1-2; TRBD1 matches at 8 bases. V was pared by 2 bases and J by 1 base, with 9 bases of the junction left unmatched. Germline V CDR1 and CDR2: MNHNS, SASEGT. This CDR3 has 17 amino acids.

The chain joins TRBV12-3 or TRBV12-4 to TRBJ2-1; a possible D gene is TRBD1 (5 bases). The CDR3 extends over 14 amino acids. The germline V and J ends were trimmed by 4 bases and 9 bases, with 16 bases remaining between them. The CDR3 sequence is CASSYDSRVGEQFF. Here the CDR3 DNA reads TGTGCCAGCAGTTATGACAGCCGGGTGGGTGAGCAGTTCTTC.

The chain is built from TRBV7-8 and TRBJ2-3; the match to TRBD2 covers 7 bases. Germline CDR1 and CDR2: SGHVS and FQNEAQ. After removal of 5 bases from V and 3 bases from J, the junction contained 5 bases not matched to a gene. This CDR3 has 14 residues. The CDR3: CASSHSGLTDTQYF. CDR3 sequence (DNA): TGTGCCAGCAGCCATTCGGGACTAACAGATACGCAGTATTTT.

This clonotype appeared many times. This sequence joins TRBV4-3 and TRBJ1-1; the D gene is possibly TRBD1 (6 bases). The CDR3 is 14 residues long. Germline assignment: CDR1 LGHNA and CDR2 YSLEER. The V end was cut by 1 base, the J end by 1 base, with 7 bases between. The CDR3 is CASSQGTENTEAFF. The CDR3 DNA is TGCGCCAGCAGCCAAGGGACAGAGAACACTGAAGCTTTCTTT.

The gene calls are TRBV5-1 and TRBJ2-7; TRBD2 aligns across 13 bases. This CDR3 is built from 16 residues. Germline lookup yields CDR1 SGHRS and CDR2 YFSETQ. The trim removed 3 bases at V and 6 bases at J, leaving 9 bases unmatched. The CDR3 DNA reads as TGCGCCAGCAGCTCACTAGCGGGGGGGCCTAAGGGCGAGCAGTACTTC. Amino acid sequence: CASSSLAGGPKGEQYF.

The CDR3 protein is CASNHHIYPSYEQYF. The CDR3 DNA reads TGTGCCAGCAACCACCATATCTACCCATCCTACGAGCAGTACTTC. The chain employs TRBV5-5 and TRBJ2-7; D ambiguous. This CDR3 comprises 15 residues. Germline V gene sequence: CDR1 SGHKS, CDR2 YYEKEE (reference sequence). V lost 6 bases to trimming and J lost 1 base, with 17 bases between them. Supplemented by reference TRBV5-5 and TRBJ2-7, the full variable domain reads DAGVTQSPTHLIKTRGQQVTLRCSPISGHKSVSWYQQVLGQGPQFIFQYYEKEERGRGNFPDRFSARQFPNYSSELNVNALLLGDSALYLCASNHHIYPSYEQYFGPGTRLTVT.